The clone carrying this T cell receptor (beta chain) was picked up a small number of times. The antigen remains unidentified. Germline CDR1 and CDR2: SGHDT and YYEEEE. The V and J ends lost 3 bases and 5 bases, in that order; junction bases with no gene match: 10. The CDR3 consists of 16 residues. The data were taken from a study of cytomegalovirus exposure and HLA in healthy donors. Study results and limitations: Among TCR sequences, most were rare, though some public TCRs appeared in many donors. About 90% or about 30% of the time was how often most TCR beta V segments were productive, according to an earlier analysis. Among the most significant clusters, several appeared linked to common viral pathogens in a later analysis.

The study ran its PCR with 60 Vbeta and 13 Jbeta primers. Profiled with immunoSEQ multiplex PCR; TCRdb holds only in-frame clones, not every one. The table records 69,000 or so clones, about 74% of them present only once. The sequencing input was PBMCs. The chain uses TRBV5-6 and TRBJ2-3; 9 bases line up with TRBD1. The TCR comes from an older woman in good health and CMV-seropositive. The CDR3 reads CASSSAWTGDRDTQYF. The CDR3 DNA sequence: TGTGCCAGCAGCTCTGCCTGGACAGGGGATAGAGATACGCAGTATTTT.